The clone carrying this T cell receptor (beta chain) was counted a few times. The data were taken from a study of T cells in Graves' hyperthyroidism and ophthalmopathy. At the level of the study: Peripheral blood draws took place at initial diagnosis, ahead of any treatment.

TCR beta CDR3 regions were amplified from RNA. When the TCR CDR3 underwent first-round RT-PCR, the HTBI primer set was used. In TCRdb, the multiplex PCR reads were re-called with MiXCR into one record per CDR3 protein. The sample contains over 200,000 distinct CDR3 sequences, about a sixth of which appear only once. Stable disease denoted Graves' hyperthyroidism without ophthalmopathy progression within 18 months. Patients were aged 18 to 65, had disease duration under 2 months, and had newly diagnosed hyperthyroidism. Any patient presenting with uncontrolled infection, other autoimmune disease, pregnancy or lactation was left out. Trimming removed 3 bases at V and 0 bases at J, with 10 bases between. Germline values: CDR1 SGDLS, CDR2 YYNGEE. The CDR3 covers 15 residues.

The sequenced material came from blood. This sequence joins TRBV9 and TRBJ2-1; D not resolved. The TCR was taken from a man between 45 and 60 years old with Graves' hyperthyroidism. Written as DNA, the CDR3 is TGTGCCAGCAGCGCCATGGGAAGCTCCTACAATGAGCAGTTCTTC. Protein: CASSAMGSSYNEQFF.